This TCR beta chain originates from a study of T cells in Graves' hyperthyroidism and ophthalmopathy (dated by TCRdb to between 2018 and 2021). Regarding the complete study: Peripheral blood was collected at initial diagnosis, before any treatment. Prospective prediction of ophthalmopathy was tested in an independent validation cohort of under 20 hyperthyroidism patients and 15 to 17 patients who later progressed to ophthalmopathy. The 100 or so discovery patients were randomly split 7:3 into training and test sets. Once sampling was done, hyperthyroidism patients were given methimazole at a starting dose of 30 mg daily, whereas ophthalmopathy patients were given high-dose intravenous methylprednisolone. The study also compared thyroid tissue and blood T-cell repertoires from a handful of Graves' hyperthyroidism patients. A discovery cohort of fewer than 110 patients, about 44 with Graves' ophthalmopathy and about 58 with stable Graves' hyperthyroidism, was used to find distinguishing TCR V-J signatures. TCR Vbeta CDR3 sequencing of some 140 peripheral blood samples (roughly 43 ophthalmopathy, 75 to 80 hyperthyroidism and approximately 17 progressor patients) is reported in the paper. Paper-wide results and their limitations: Blood samples also contained most of the expanded thyroid clonotypes (frequency above 0.001), which suggests that blood repertoires may reflect thyroid immune responses. Sample size was not statistically predetermined, and investigators were not blinded to group allocation. A model built on a 13 V-J signature distinguished ophthalmopathy from stable hyperthyroidism, reaching roughly 88% sensitivity and around 81% specificity in cross-validation and 80%/75% in testing. In validation, the model predicted progression to ophthalmopathy a median of roughly 6.1 months before onset, with approximately 71% sensitivity and just under 75% specificity.

A patient counted as having stable Graves' hyperthyroidism if no progression to ophthalmopathy occurred over 18 months of follow-up. Hyperthyroidism patients were aged 18 to 65 years and newly diagnosed, with disease duration of less than 2 months. Exclusion was applied to patients with uncontrolled infections, other autoimmune diseases, pregnancy or lactation. Clinical symptoms, serum thyroxine and TRAb, thyroid ultrasound, and orbital computed tomography formed the basis for the diagnoses. PBMCs were separated from roughly 10 ml of fresh peripheral blood using Ficoll-Paque density gradient centrifugation. Total RNA was extracted with Trizol reagent, and quality was checked on an Agilent 2100 Bioanalyzer. This clonotype showed up many times. There is no known antigen for this receptor. No clone much larger than this one lies a single base away; base qualities are absent. TCR beta CDR3 regions were amplified from RNA transcripts. A first-round RT-PCR of the TCR CDR3 used the HTBI primer set with the Qiagen OneStep RT-PCR kit. A second multiplex PCR round built the libraries, followed by size selection and purification. The libraries were sequenced on an Illumina HiSeq2000 using paired-end 100 bp reads. The authors' pipeline ran thus. SOAPnuke was used to process the raw data, throwing out any read that contained adapters or uncalled bases, had a mean Phred below 15, or lacked an exact constant-primer or identifier match. COPE v1.2.5 was used to merge the high-quality paired reads, and each unique nucleotide sequence was defined as a clonotype. Clonotypes were aligned to IMGT TRBV, TRBD and TRBJ reference segments using MiTCR v1.1. The analysis was restricted to V-J combinations with a frequency above 0.0001, which together covered 99% to 99.2% of the repertoires. A TCS score was defined as the ratio between F50 (clonal expansion) and ExV (chaos), using BLOSUM62-based TCRdist between CDR3 peptides within each V-J. Welch's t-statistics and random forest reduced around 520 V-J features to 10 to 15, which were used in a naive Bayes classifier (R e1071). The public reads were run again by TCRdb, first through fastp at Q25 and then through MiXCR, and only productive beta chains were kept. Rows with a matching CDR3 protein are joined into one entry that keeps the most common DNA and genes. These V and J calls rely on TCRdb rather than the paper's analysis. The sample table contains some 550,000 distinct CDR3 sequences; only one count was recorded for under 25% of them. The ten most abundant clones make up around 27% of the sample.

Reading the germline V gene gives CDR1 SGDLS and CDR2 YYNGEE. A distance of 10 bases separates the germline ends of V and J, which lose 2 bases and 5 bases respectively. The CDR3 starts with the cysteine, ends with the phenylalanine, and has 13 residues. Just the 39-base CDR3 DNA is kept, in frame starting at base 1. The rearranged chain carries TRBV9 and TRBJ2-5, with the D gene too uncertain to name. Input material: blood. The sequence was obtained from a man aged 18 to 30 with Graves' hyperthyroidism. The CDR3 here reads CASSVWGSETQYF. The DNA reads as follows: TGTGCCAGCAGCGTGTGGGGTTCGGAGACCCAGTACTTC.